The 15 T cell receptor beta chains presented below share a single source sample, sequenced in a study of T cells in women clearing cervical HPV infection. Clones were sequenced by immunoSEQ multiplex PCR, and TCRdb holds only the in-frame ones, with some missing. The sample data list 30,000 or so clones. Sequenced material: blood buffy coat. The origin of the receptors is a woman aged 18 to 69 with a cervical HPV16 infection that either progressed to CIN3+ or cleared (not recorded which).

In regard to this clone: The read gets to within 3 residues of the CDR3 end, and the germline J gene fills in the rest. This chain uses TRBV7-8 with TRBJ2-3; 7 bases are a match to TRBD1. The V gene's germline CDR1 is SGHVS and CDR2 FQNEAQ. J lost 0 bases, V lost 2 bases, and 5 bases had no gene match. CDR3 length equals 16 residues. The covered CDR3 bases are TGTGCCAGCAGCTTAAAACGGGACAGTAGCACAGATACG. Translation gives CASSLKRDSSTDT. The CDR3 in full is CASSLKRDSSTDTQYF. The full variable domain, in which reference TRBV7-8 and TRBJ2-3 provide the parts outside the CDR3, is GAGVSQSPRYKVAKRGQDVALRCDPISGHVSLFWYQQALGQGPEFLTYFQNEAQLDKSGLPSDRFFAERPEGSVSTLKIQRTQQEDSAVYLCASSLKRDSSTDTQYFGPGTRLTVL.

As for this clone: From the germline J gene comes the end of the CDR3, since the read stops 3 residues before it. The genes are TRBV19 and TRBJ1-5; D possibly corresponds to TRBD1 (5 bases). Trimming removed 4 bases from V and 4 bases from J, with 14 bases in between. CDR1 is LNHDA, CDR2 SQIVND, per germline (reference sequence). The CDR3 has 15 residues. The chain's CDR3 is CASSNPRGRNQPQHF. CDR3 DNA (partial): TGTGCCAGTAGTAACCCGCGGGGCAGAAATCAGCCC.

As regards this clone: The CDR3 goes on 3 residues after the read ends, and that part is filled in from the germline J gene. V usage is TRBV11-3 and J usage is TRBJ2-1; the match to TRBD2 covers 7 bases. Germline loops: CDR1 SGHNT, CDR2 YENEEA. Germline trimming cut 1 base from V and 7 bases from J; bases unmatched to any gene: 7. This CDR3 spans 15 amino acids. The part of the CDR3 DNA that was read is TGTGCCAGCAGCTTAGGCGGACTAGAGATGAATGAG. This encodes CASSLGGLEMNE. The entire CDR3 protein is CASSLGGLEMNEQFF. The variable domain in full, with the rest retrieved from reference TRBV11-3 and TRBJ2-1, is EAGVVQSPRYKIIEKKQPVAFWCNPISGHNTLYWYLQNLGQGPELLIRYENEEAVDDSQLPKDRFSAERLKGVDSTLKIQPAELGDSAVYLCASSLGGLEMNEQFFGPGTRLTVL.

Points on this clone: The CDR3 goes on 3 residues after the read ends, and that part is filled in from the germline J gene. The chain couples TRBV2 to TRBJ2-3; tentative D call: TRBD1 (5 bases). The V gene's germline CDR1 is SNHLY and CDR2 FYNNEI. Trimming shortened V by 8 bases and J by 2 bases, and 23 bases separated the two germline ends. The CDR3 sequence is 17 residues long. The CDR3 reads CASGSGARLHSTDTQYF. The sequenced CDR3 bases are TGTGCCAGCGGAAGTGGGGCGCGACTGCACTCCACAGATACG.

The CDR3 DNA, read in part, is TGTGCCTGGAGCCGGACAGGGTGGGCTCAAGAGACG. It is translated as CAWSRTGWAQET. The full CDR3 protein is CAWSRTGWAQETQYF. The gene calls are TRBV30 and TRBJ2-3, with TRBD1 identical over 8 bases. The CDR3 goes on 3 residues after the read ends, and that part is filled in from the germline J gene. CDR1 is GTSNPN and CDR2 is SVGIG in the germline V gene (reference sequence). The CDR3 is 15 residues long.

Notes on this clone: The CDR3 goes on 3 residues after the read ends, and that part is filled in from the germline J gene. The chain carries TRBV19 and TRBJ2-6; tentative D call: TRBD1 (5 bases). The V end was cut by 5 bases, the J end by 3 bases, with 8 bases between. CDR3 length: 14 amino acids. Germline values: CDR1 LNHDA, CDR2 SQIVND (reference sequence). The CDR3 loop reads CASSQGSGANVLTF. The covered CDR3 bases are TGTGCCAGTAGTCAGGGTAGTGGGGCCAACGTC.

Of note for this clone: The CDR3 extends 3 residues past the end of the read, so its final part is completed from the germline J gene. V usage is TRBV7-6 and J usage is TRBJ1-5, with no clear D. From germline, CDR1 is SGHVS and CDR2 FNYEAQ. The CDR3 spans 13 residues. Trimming shortened V by 0 bases and J by 7 bases, and 7 bases separated the two germline ends. The CDR3 bases that were read are TGTGCCAGCAGCTTAGCTGACGGGCAGCCC. Its translation: CASSLADGQP. The CDR3 reads in full as CASSLADGQPQHF.

To note about this clone: The read comes to an end 3 residues before the CDR3 does, leaving the germline J gene to fill in the end. The chain is built from TRBV7-3 and TRBJ2-3; either TRBD1 or TRBD2 may fit D (5 bases each). The CDR3 totals 13 residues. Germline lookup yields CDR1 SGHTA and CDR2 FQGTGA. V lost 9 bases and J 4 bases, leaving 14 bases between the germline ends. CDR3 residues: CASGATRADTQYF. The part of the CDR3 DNA that was read is TGTGCCAGTGGGGCCACGAGGGCAGATACG.

In the case of this clone: The read falls 3 residues short of the CDR3 end, and the missing part is taken from the germline J gene. The rearrangement uses TRBV29-1 and TRBJ2-1; D not certain. The V gene's germline CDR1 is SQVTM and CDR2 ANQGSEA. V lost 7 bases and J 0 bases, leaving 22 bases between the germline ends. The CDR3 sequence is 17 residues long. The part of the CDR3 DNA that was read is TGCAGCGCCCTGTCTCGAGTCGAGGTTGTCTCCTACAATGAG. It is translated as CSALSRVEVVSYNE. The full CDR3 protein reads CSALSRVEVVSYNEQFF.

Remarks on this clone: The read ends 3 residues before the CDR3 terminus; that terminus is restored from the germline J gene. The rearrangement links TRBV20-1 to TRBJ1-1; possible D gene TRBD1, 5 bases. Germline CDR1 reads DFQATT; CDR2 reads SNEGSKA (reference sequence). The CDR3 loop spans 12 amino acids. The ends were cut back, 6 bases at V and 4 bases at J, with 12 bases in the middle. The DNA read from the CDR3 is TGCAGTGCCCTCGGACAAAGCACTGAA. Its protein product is CSALGQSTE. The complete CDR3 sequence is CSALGQSTEAFF.

With respect to this clone: Read data end 3 residues before the CDR3 end; the end is taken from the germline J gene. The J gene is TRBJ2-2, the V gene TRBV18; TRBD1 agrees at 7 bases. J lost 6 bases, V lost 3 bases, and 10 bases had no gene match. Per germline, CDR1 KGHSH and CDR2 LQKENI. This CDR3 comprises 16 residues. The CDR3 bases that were read are TGTGCCAGCTCACCGCCCAAGACAGGGTTCGCCGGGGAG. The encoded protein is CASSPPKTGFAGE. In full, the CDR3 reads CASSPPKTGFAGELFF. Looking up the rest from reference TRBV18 and TRBJ2-2 gives the full variable domain: NAGVMQNPRHLVRRRGQEARLRCSPMKGHSHVYWYRQLPEEGLKFMVYLQKENIIDESGMPKERFSAEFPKEGPSILRIQQVVRGDSAAYFCASSPPKTGFAGELFFGEGSRLTVL.

Worth noting for this clone: The CDR3 end lies 3 residues beyond the end of the read and is filled in from the germline J gene. The gene calls are TRBV28 and TRBJ2-5; tentatively, D is TRBD1 (6 bases). CDR3 size: 13 residues. Trimming removed 2 bases at V and 5 bases at J, with 9 bases between. Germline values: CDR1 MDHEN, CDR2 SYDVKM. Partial CDR3 DNA: TGTGCCAGCAGTTTAGGGGGCTGGGAGACC. Protein sequence: CASSLGGWET. In full, the CDR3 is CASSLGGWETQYF.

Regarding this clone: The read terminates 3 residues ahead of where the CDR3 ends, so the germline J gene completes it. The chain combines TRBV30 with TRBJ1-6; TRBD1 is a possible D gene (5 bases). The length of the CDR3 is 13 residues. Germline V lookup: CDR1 GTSNPN, CDR2 SVGIG (reference sequence). The ends were cut back, 4 bases at V and 7 bases at J, with 11 bases in the middle. The sequenced part of the CDR3 DNA is TGTGCCTGGAATTGGGGCACAAATTCACCC. As protein: CAWNWGTNSP. The CDR3 in full is CAWNWGTNSPLHF.

In regard to this clone: The read stops 3 residues short of the end of the CDR3; the missing end is completed from the germline J gene. The chain carries TRBV20-1 and TRBJ2-5; 7 bases fit TRBD1. V shed 4 bases and J 6 bases; nucleotides not matched to a gene: 5. Germline V gene sequence: CDR1 DFQATT, CDR2 SNEGSKA (reference sequence). The CDR3 sequence is 12 residues long. CDR3 DNA (partial): TGCAGTGCTAAAAGGGGGCTGAAGACC. Translated, it gives CSAKRGLKT. The CDR3 reads in full as CSAKRGLKTQYF.

As concerns this clone: The observed sequence ends 3 residues before the CDR3 terminus, with the missing tail filled in from the germline J gene. The rearrangement joins TRBV7-3 to TRBJ2-1; 9 nucleotides agree with TRBD2. There are 16 residues in the CDR3. Germline CDR1 is SGHTA and CDR2 is FQGTGA. V was clipped by 1 base and J by 4 bases; unmatched bases: 5. The part of the CDR3 DNA that was read is TGTGCCAGCAGCTTAAAGGCGGGAGGGCCGTACAATGAG. Translation gives CASSLKAGGPYNE. The whole CDR3 protein reads CASSLKAGGPYNEQFF.